This T cell receptor (beta chain) is drawn from a study of blood T cell repertoires in COVID-19. Whole-study context: From T cells, B-cell-depleted T cells, or PBMCs came the material, which was cDNA or gDNA.

This CDR3 has 12 residues. V was shortened by 6 bases and J by 3 bases, with 8 bases between the two germline ends. Method: immunoSEQ multiplex PCR; TCRdb's copy keeps in-frame clones and lacks some. This table holds 250,000 to 350,000 clones, around 90% found once. V usage is TRBV12-3 or TRBV12-4 and J usage is TRBJ1-1; D remains ambiguous. The TCR was taken from a man younger than 35 with active or convalescent COVID-19. The sequenced material came from peripheral blood. The CDR3 here is CASSLSHTEAFF. The CDR3 coding sequence is TGTGCCAGCAGCCTCTCCCACACTGAAGCTTTCTTT.